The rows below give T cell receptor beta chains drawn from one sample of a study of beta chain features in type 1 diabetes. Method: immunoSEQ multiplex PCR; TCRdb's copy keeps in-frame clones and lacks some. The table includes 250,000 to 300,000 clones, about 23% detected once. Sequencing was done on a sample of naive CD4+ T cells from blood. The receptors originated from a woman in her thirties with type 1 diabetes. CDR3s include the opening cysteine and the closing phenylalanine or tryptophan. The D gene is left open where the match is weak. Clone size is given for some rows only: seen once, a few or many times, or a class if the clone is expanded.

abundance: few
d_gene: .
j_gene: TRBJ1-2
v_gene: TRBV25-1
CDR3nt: TGTGCCAGCAGTGAAGGAGGCGGCTACACCTTC
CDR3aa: CASSEGGGYTF

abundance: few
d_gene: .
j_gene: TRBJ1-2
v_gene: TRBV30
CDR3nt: TGTGCCTGGAGAGTGGCCGGGGGTCACTATGGCTACACCTTC
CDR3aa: CAWRVAGGHYGYTF

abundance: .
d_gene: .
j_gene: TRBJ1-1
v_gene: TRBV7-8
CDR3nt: TGTGCCAGCAGCCCTCCTAGCACTGAAGCTTTCTTT
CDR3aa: CASSPPSTEAFF

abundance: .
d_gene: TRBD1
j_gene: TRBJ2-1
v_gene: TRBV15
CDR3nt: TGTGCCACCAGCAGAGTTGGGACAGGCTCCTACAATGAGCAGTTCTTC
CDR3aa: CATSRVGTGSYNEQFF

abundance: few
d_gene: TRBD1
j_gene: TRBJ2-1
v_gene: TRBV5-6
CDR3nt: TGTGCCAGCAGCTTGGCGGGACAGGGGGCCTACAATGAGCAGTTCTTC
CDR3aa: CASSLAGQGAYNEQFF

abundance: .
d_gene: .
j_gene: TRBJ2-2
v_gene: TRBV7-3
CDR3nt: TGTGCCAGCAGCCTATGGGAAGGGGTCGGGGAGCTGTTTTTT
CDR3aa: CASSLWEGVGELFF

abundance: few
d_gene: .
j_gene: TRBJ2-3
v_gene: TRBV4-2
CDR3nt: TGTGCCAGCAGCCAAGCCGGTTTGGATACGCAGTATTTT
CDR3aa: CASSQAGLDTQYF

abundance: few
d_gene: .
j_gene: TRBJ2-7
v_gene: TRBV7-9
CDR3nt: TGTGCCAGCAGGAGCTCCTACGAGCAGTACTTC
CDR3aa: CASRSSYEQYF

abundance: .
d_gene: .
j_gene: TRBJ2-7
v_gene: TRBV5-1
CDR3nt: TGCGCCAGCAGCTTGTTCGCTAGCCGGAGCTCCTACGAGCAGTACTTC
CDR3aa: CASSLFASRSSYEQYF

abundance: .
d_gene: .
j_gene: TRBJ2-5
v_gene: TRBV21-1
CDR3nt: TGTGCCAGCAGCAAAGGGGAGTCGGCGCGTCAAGAGACCCAGTACTTC
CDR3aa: CASSKGESARQETQYF

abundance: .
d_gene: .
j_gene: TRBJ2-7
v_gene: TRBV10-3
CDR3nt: TGTGCCATCAGTGTAGGGCAGGGAAACCCCTACGAGCAGTACTTC
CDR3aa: CAISVGQGNPYEQYF

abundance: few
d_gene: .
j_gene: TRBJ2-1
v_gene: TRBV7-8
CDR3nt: TGTGCCAGCAGCCTAAACAGGGTCAGGCTAGAGCAGTTCTTC
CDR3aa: CASSLNRVRLEQFF

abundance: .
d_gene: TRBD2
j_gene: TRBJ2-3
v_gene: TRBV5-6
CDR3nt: TGTGCCAGCAGTTTTAGCGGGAGTGCAGATACGCAGTATTTT
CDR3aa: CASSFSGSADTQYF

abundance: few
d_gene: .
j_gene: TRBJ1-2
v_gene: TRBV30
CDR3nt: TGTGCCTGGAGTCCCTCTAACTATGGCTACACCTTC
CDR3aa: CAWSPSNYGYTF

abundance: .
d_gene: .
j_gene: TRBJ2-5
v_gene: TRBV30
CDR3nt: TGTGCCTGGAGTGAACAGGGAGAGACCCAGTACTTC
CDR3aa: CAWSEQGETQYF

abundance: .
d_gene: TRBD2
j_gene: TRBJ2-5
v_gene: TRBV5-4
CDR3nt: TGTGCCAGCAGCGTAAAACTAGCGGCCCAAGAGACCCAGTACTTC
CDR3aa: CASSVKLAAQETQYF

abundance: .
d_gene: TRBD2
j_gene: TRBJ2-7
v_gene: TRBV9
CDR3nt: TGTGCCAGCAGCGAGGGACTAGCGGGAACCTACGAGCAGTACTTC
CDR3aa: CASSEGLAGTYEQYF

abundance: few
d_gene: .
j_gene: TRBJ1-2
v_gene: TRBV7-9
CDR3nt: TGTGCCAGCAGCTTAGAATGGGGCGGCTACACCTTC
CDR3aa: CASSLEWGGYTF

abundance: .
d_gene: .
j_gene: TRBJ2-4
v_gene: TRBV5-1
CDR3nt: TGCGCCAGCAGCTTGGACCCAAGGCGTCAGGACATTCAGTACTTC
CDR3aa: CASSLDPRRQDIQYF

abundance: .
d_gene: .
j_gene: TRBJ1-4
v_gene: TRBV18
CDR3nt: TGTGCCAGCTCACCCGGTTCACAGTCCCATGAAAAACTGTTTTTT
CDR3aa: CASSPGSQSHEKLFF

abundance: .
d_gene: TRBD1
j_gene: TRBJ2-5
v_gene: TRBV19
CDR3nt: TGTGCCAGTAACCCCGGACAGGGGTACCAAGAGACCCAGTACTTC
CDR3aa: CASNPGQGYQETQYF

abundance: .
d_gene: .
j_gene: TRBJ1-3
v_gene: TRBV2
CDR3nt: TGTGCCAGCAGTGGGGGAGAGGCCCTCTCTGGAAACACCATATATTTT
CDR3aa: CASSGGEALSGNTIYF

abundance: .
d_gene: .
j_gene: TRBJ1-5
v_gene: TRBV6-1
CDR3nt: TGTGCCAGCGTGGGCCTCCCCGGCAGCAATCAGCCCCAGCATTTT
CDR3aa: CASVGLPGSNQPQHF

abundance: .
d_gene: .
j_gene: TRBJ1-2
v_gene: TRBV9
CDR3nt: TGTGCCAGCAGCGCCATCCAGGGCTATGGCTACACCTTC
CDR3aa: CASSAIQGYGYTF

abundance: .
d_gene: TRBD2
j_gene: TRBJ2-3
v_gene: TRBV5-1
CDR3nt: TGCGCCAGCAGCTTCGCGGGAGGGGGAACAGATACGCAGTATTTT
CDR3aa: CASSFAGGGTDTQYF

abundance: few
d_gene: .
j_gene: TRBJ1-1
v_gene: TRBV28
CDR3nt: TGTGCCAGCAGTGACACAGGGATAGAAGCTTTCTTT
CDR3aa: CASSDTGIEAFF

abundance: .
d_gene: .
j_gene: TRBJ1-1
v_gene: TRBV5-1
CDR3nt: TGCGCCAGCAGCCCTGCGTCGAACACTGAAGCTTTCTTT
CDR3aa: CASSPASNTEAFF

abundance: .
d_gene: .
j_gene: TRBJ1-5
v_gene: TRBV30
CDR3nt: TGTGCCTGGAGTGCCGCAGGGGATCAGCCCCAGCATTTT
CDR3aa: CAWSAAGDQPQHF

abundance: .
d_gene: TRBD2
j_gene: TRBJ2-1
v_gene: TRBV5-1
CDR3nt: TGCGCCAGCAGCTTACCAATAGCGGGAGGGCCGGGCAATGAGCAGTTCTTC
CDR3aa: CASSLPIAGGPGNEQFF

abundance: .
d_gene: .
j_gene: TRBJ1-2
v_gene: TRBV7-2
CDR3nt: TGTGCCAGCAGCTTAGATGGGCGTGGCTACACCTTC
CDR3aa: CASSLDGRGYTF

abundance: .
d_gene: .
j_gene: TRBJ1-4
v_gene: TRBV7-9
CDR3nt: TGTGCCAGCAGCCCGGGACAATCGAATGAAAAACTGTTTTTT
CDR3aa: CASSPGQSNEKLFF

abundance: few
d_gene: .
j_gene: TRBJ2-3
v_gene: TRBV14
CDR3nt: TGTGCCAGCAGCCAAGTCAAGGGGCAGTATCGGTATTTT
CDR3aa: CASSQVKGQYRYF

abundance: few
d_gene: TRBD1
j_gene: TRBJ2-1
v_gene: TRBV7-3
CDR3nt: TGTGCCAGCAGCTCACCGGGACAGCGACTCAATGAGCAGTTCTTC
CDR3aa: CASSSPGQRLNEQFF

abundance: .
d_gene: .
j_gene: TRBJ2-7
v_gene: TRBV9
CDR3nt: TGTGCCAGCAGCCCTCGGACTACTAACTCCTACGAGCAGTACTTC
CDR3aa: CASSPRTTNSYEQYF

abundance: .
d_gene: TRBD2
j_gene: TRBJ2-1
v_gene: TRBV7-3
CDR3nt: TGTGCCAGCAGCTTAGATCCTAGCGGGAACGGTGAGCAGTTCTTC
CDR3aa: CASSLDPSGNGEQFF

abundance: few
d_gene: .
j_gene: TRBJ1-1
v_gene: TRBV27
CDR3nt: TGTGCCAGCAGTTTAGTTTGGGGGGCTGAAGCTTTCTTT
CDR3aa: CASSLVWGAEAFF

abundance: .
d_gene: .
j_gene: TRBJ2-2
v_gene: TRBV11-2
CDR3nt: TGTGCCAGCAGCTCAGGACTCAACACCGGGGAGCTGTTTTTT
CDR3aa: CASSSGLNTGELFF

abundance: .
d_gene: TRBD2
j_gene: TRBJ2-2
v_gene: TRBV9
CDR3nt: TGTGCCAGCAGCCCTCAAGTACTAGCGGATCCTGCCGGGGAGCTGTTTTTT
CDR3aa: CASSPQVLADPAGELFF

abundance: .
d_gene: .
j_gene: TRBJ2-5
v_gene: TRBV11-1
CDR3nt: TGTGCCAGCAGCCACGGTGGGACCCAGTACTTC
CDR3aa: CASSHGGTQYF